This T cell receptor (beta chain) was observed in a study of blood T cell repertoires in COVID-19. The protocol was immunoSEQ multiplex PCR, while the TCRdb copy is restricted to in-frame clones and leaves out a portion. The repertoire consists of just under 80,000 clones, with about 80% occurring once and the leading ten covering about an eighth. The CDR3 is 15 residues long. Germline CDR1 SGHAT, CDR2 FQNNGV. V dropped 3 bases and J dropped 3; count of bases not matched to a gene: 5. The chain combines TRBV11-2 with TRBJ1-1; 9 bases match TRBD1. The sequenced sample was peripheral blood. The sequence was obtained from a human donor in a cohort sampled during active COVID-19. The CDR3: CASSLGTGRYTEAFF. CDR3 nucleotide sequence: TGTGCCAGCAGCTTGGGGACAGGGCGATACACTGAAGCTTTCTTT.